The 22 T cell receptor beta chains below come from one sample, sequenced in a study of cytomegalovirus exposure and HLA in healthy donors. PCR employed 60 Vbeta and 13 Jbeta primers. The assay was immunoSEQ multiplex PCR, and TCRdb's table has in-frame clones only and misses some. The sample shows under 250,000 clones, around four fifths of them seen only once. The sequenced sample consisted of PBMCs. The receptors were sampled from a male donor in good health and CMV-seronegative.

This clone has only a few counts. V usage is TRBV5-1 and J usage is TRBJ2-3; TRBD1 matches 7 bases. The junction had 7 bases not matched to a gene; V was cut back by 4 bases and J by 5 bases. Germline V gene lookup returns CDR1 SGHRS and CDR2 YFSETQ. The length of the CDR3 is 14 residues. CDR3 sequence (DNA): TGCGCCAGCAGCGAGAATACAGGGGAAGATACGCAGTATTTT. It codes for CASSENTGEDTQYF.

The chain employs TRBV7-3 and TRBJ2-6; possible D gene TRBD1, 6 bases. Trimming removed 1 base from V and 4 bases from J, with 14 bases in between. The CDR3 runs 17 residues. CDR1 is SGHTA and CDR2 is FQGTGA in the germline V gene. CDR3 DNA: TGTGCCAGCAGCTTAAGGGGGCAGTCCACGGGGGCCAACGTCCTGACTTTC. Translation gives CASSLRGQSTGANVLTF.

The rearrangement uses TRBV5-6 and TRBJ2-3; 10 bases align to TRBD2. Germline CDR1 SGHDT, CDR2 YYEEEE. The CDR3 consists of 17 residues. The J segment lost 5 bases and the V segment lost 4 bases, leaving 13 bases of the junction unmatched. CDR3 loop: CASSPYTLAGAVDTQYF. The CDR3 nucleotides are TGTGCCAGCAGCCCCTATACCCTAGCGGGAGCAGTAGATACGCAGTATTTT.

A few counts support this clone. The chain has TRBV4-1 and TRBJ1-5; D possibly corresponds to TRBD1 (6 bases). V was pared by 0 bases and J by 6 bases, with 27 bases between. The germline CDR1 and CDR2 sequences are MGHRA and YSYEKL. The CDR3 is 20 residues long. CDR3 in amino acids: CASSQEVYQQGNVAAQPQHF. The CDR3 DNA follows: TGCGCCAGCAGCCAAGAAGTGTATCAACAGGGTAATGTGGCGGCTCAGCCCCAGCATTTT.

The chain recombines TRBV19 with TRBJ1-2; possible D gene TRBD1, 6 bases. The germline V gene encodes CDR1 LNHDA and CDR2 SQIVND (reference sequence). CDR3 length equals 16 residues. Trimming shortened V by 6 bases and J by 5 bases, and 22 bases separated the two germline ends. Here the CDR3 reads CASSILDSRNSYGYTF. CDR3 bases: TGTGCCAGTAGCATTTTGGACAGCAGGAACTCTTATGGCTACACCTTC.

The genes are TRBV29-1 and TRBJ1-2, with D perhaps TRBD1 (6 bases). CDR1 SQVTM and CDR2 ANQGSEA come from the germline V gene. Trimming cost V 7 bases and J 8 bases, with 20 bases left between them. The CDR3 contains 13 residues. CDR3 bases: TGCAGCGGCCGGGACACCGGTACAGGAGGCTACACCTTC. Its protein product is CSGRDTGTGGYTF.

V usage is TRBV5-1 and J usage is TRBJ1-2; the match to TRBD1 covers 9 bases. This CDR3 contains 21 residues. The V gene end was trimmed by 3 bases and the J gene end by 1 base; junction bases not matched to a gene: 22. From germline, CDR1 is SGHRS and CDR2 YFSETQ. CDR3 sequence (DNA): TGCGCCAGCAGCTCACCTTCATTTCGGGACAGGGTGAAGGGTTTTAACTATGGCTACACCTTC. Translated: CASSSPSFRDRVKGFNYGYTF.

Only a few counts were recorded for this clone. CDR3 bases: TGTGCCAGCAGCCAAGAATCCCCCGGGAGGACTTTCTTT. This encodes CASSQESPGRTFF. The chain carries TRBV14 and TRBJ1-1, with D unresolved. The germline CDR1 and CDR2 sequences are SGHDN and FVKESK. V shed 0 bases and J shed 12 bases, with 14 bases lying between them. CDR3 length: 13 amino acids.

V and J are TRBV5-4 and TRBJ2-3, with D tentatively TRBD1 (5 bases). CDR1 is SGHNT, CDR2 YYREEE, per germline (reference sequence). The ends were cut back, 0 bases at V and 5 bases at J, with 10 bases in the middle. The CDR3 runs to 14 residues. DNA of the CDR3: TGTGCCAGCAGCTTGGAAGGGGTCGGAGATACGCAGTATTTT. Encoded protein: CASSLEGVGDTQYF.

The V call is TRBV2, the J call TRBJ2-2; 7 bases are shared with TRBD2. Germline V lookup: CDR1 SNHLY, CDR2 FYNNEI. V shed 3 bases, J shed 6 bases, and the junction held 10 bases outside the gene matches. The CDR3 spans 16 residues. The CDR3: CASSDKGRAISGELFF. In nucleotides, the CDR3 is TGTGCCAGCAGTGACAAAGGGAGGGCCATCTCCGGGGAGCTGTTTTTT.

This chain connects TRBV7-9 to TRBJ2-5; TRBD2 matches at 7 bases. The CDR3 consists of 14 residues. V gave up 5 bases and J gave up 7 bases; unmatched junction bases: 10. In germline, CDR1 is SEHNR, CDR2 FQNEAQ (reference sequence). CDR3 DNA: TGTGCCAGCAGCAGACTAGCTGGGGAGGTGACCCAGTACTTC. It encodes CASSRLAGEVTQYF.

There are a few counts of this clone. This chain connects TRBV5-6 to TRBJ1-4; no clear D gene. This CDR3 has 16 amino acids. The V gene lost 3 bases and the J gene lost 0 bases, with 12 bases spanning the gap. The germline gives CDR1 SGHDT, CDR2 YYEEEE. The CDR3 sequence: CASSSRELATNEKLFF. The DNA for the CDR3 is TGTGCCAGCAGCTCGAGGGAGCTTGCAACTAATGAAAAACTGTTTTTT.

Only a few counts were recorded for this clone. The chain combines TRBV16 with TRBJ2-5; TRBD1 matches 9 bases. Trimming removed 3 bases from V and 5 bases from J; junction bases left unmatched: 10. Germline values: CDR1 KGHSY, CDR2 FQNENV. The length of the CDR3 is 16 residues. CDR3 bases: TGTGCCAGCAGCCAGCTGACAGGGGGATTCCGGGAGACCCAGTACTTC. This codes for CASSQLTGGFRETQYF.

The rearrangement uses TRBV9 and TRBJ2-5; TRBD2 matches at 11 bases. This CDR3 is 17 amino acids long. V dropped 2 bases and J dropped 11; count of bases not matched to a gene: 17. The germline V gene has CDR1 SGDLS and CDR2 YYNGEE. The CDR3 loop reads CASSVLAGTSGSYAQYF. CDR3 nucleotide sequence: TGTGCCAGCAGCGTCTTAGCCGGGACTAGCGGCTCCTACGCGCAGTACTTC.

This chain links TRBV19 with TRBJ2-7; 7 bases align to TRBD1. Germline V gene lookup returns CDR1 LNHDA and CDR2 SQIVND (reference sequence). Germline trimming cut 6 bases from V and 3 bases from J; bases unmatched to any gene: 11. This CDR3 contains 15 residues. As DNA, the CDR3 is TGTGCCAGTAGCAAATCCACGGGACAGATCTACGAGCAGTACTTC. Protein sequence: CASSKSTGQIYEQYF.

The gene calls are TRBV5-8 and TRBJ1-4; a weak D match, TRBD1 (5 bases). This CDR3 has 17 residues. Deletions cut 0 bases from V and 5 bases from J, with 17 bases between. Germline CDR1 and CDR2: SGHTS and YDEGEE. CDR3 region: CASSLGGPAGRNEKLFF. DNA of the CDR3: TGTGCCAGCAGCTTGGGGGGTCCGGCAGGGCGGAATGAAAAACTGTTTTTT.

The V and J genes are TRBV5-1 and TRBJ2-3, with a possible D match to TRBD2 (5 bases). The germline V gene encodes CDR1 SGHRS and CDR2 YFSETQ. This CDR3 has 14 residues. V was shortened by 4 bases and J by 4 bases, with 13 bases between the two germline ends. DNA for the CDR3: TGCGCCAGCAGCGCCGGACTTAGCGCAGATACGCAGTATTTT. This sequence encodes CASSAGLSADTQYF.

This clone turned up a few times. The J gene is TRBJ2-3, the V gene TRBV5-6, with 10 bases matching TRBD2. The J segment lost 3 bases and the V segment lost 1 base, leaving 2 bases of the junction unmatched. This CDR3 has 15 residues. Germline loops: CDR1 SGHDT, CDR2 YYEEEE. The CDR3 is CASSLPSGRTDTQYF. Here the CDR3 DNA reads TGTGCCAGCAGCTTGCCTAGCGGGAGAACAGATACGCAGTATTTT.

The chain employs TRBV7-2 and TRBJ1-1; D call uncertain. V lost 1 base to trimming and J lost 8 bases, with 11 bases between them. This CDR3 is 13 amino acids long. Per the germline V gene, CDR1 is SGHTA and CDR2 is FQGNSA. CDR3 nucleotide sequence: TGTGCCAGCAGCTTAGAGGGAGTACGGGAAGCTTTCTTT. As protein: CASSLEGVREAFF.

This clone was counted once. The gene calls are TRBV6-5 and TRBJ2-7; 8 positions agree with TRBD2. V trimming: 5 bases; J trimming: 3 bases; junction bases outside the gene matches: 9. Germline assignment: CDR1 MNHEY and CDR2 SVGAGI. The CDR3 loop spans 15 amino acids. CDR3 amino acids: CASSPETSAYYEQYF. The CDR3 nucleotides read TGTGCCAGCAGTCCCGAGACTAGCGCTTACTACGAGCAGTACTTC.

Details on this clone: The same CDR3 arises from other DNA sequences in this sample as well. The V gene is TRBV29-1, the J gene TRBJ2-7, with 8 nucleotides matching TRBD1. J lost 6 bases, V lost 7 bases, and 5 bases had no gene match. Germline V CDR1 and CDR2: SQVTM, ANQGSEA. CDR3 length: 11 residues. The CDR3 loop is CSALTGVEQYF. CDR3 DNA: TGCAGCGCCCTGACAGGGGTCGAGCAGTACTTC.

This clone was picked up one time. The gene calls are TRBV7-9 and TRBJ2-2; TRBD1 agrees at 7 bases. Germline lookup yields CDR1 SEHNR and CDR2 FQNEAQ (reference sequence). After removal of 8 bases from V and 4 bases from J, the junction contained 4 bases not matched to a gene. This CDR3 has 13 amino acids. The CDR3: CASGGQLTGELFF. In DNA, the CDR3 is TGTGCCAGCGGGGGACAGCTCACCGGGGAGCTGTTTTTT.